The 29 T cell receptor beta chains presented below share a single source sample, sequenced in a study of response to subunit inactivated influenza vaccine. TCRdb re-called the RT-PCR reads through MiXCR, storing one row per CDR3 protein. The top ten clones hold 11% of a sample with about 650,000 distinct CDR3 sequences, about a sixth of them seen once. Sequenced here: PBMCs from blood, sampled approximately 12 days after vaccination. The receptors derive from a man over 45 who received an inactivated influenza vaccine.

CDR3 nucleotides: TGTGCCAGCTCAGGACTAGCGGGAGAAGCCTACAATGAGCAGTTCTTC. Residues: CASSGLAGEAYNEQFF. V usage is TRBV18 and J usage is TRBJ2-1, with 13 bases aligning to TRBD2. J was trimmed by 2 bases and V by 5 bases; bases with no gene match: 3. The CDR3 covers 16 residues. Per germline, CDR1 KGHSH and CDR2 LQKENI.

The chain has TRBV4-1 and TRBJ1-1, with D unresolved. Germline assignment: CDR1 MGHRA and CDR2 YSYEKL. This CDR3 has 14 residues. Trimming left V 6 bases short and J 4 bases short, with 15 bases between. CDR3 nucleotide sequence: TGCGCCAGCAGATTACCGGGAGGGCCCACTGAAGCTTTCTTT. Its translation is CASRLPGGPTEAFF.

The chain combines TRBV20-1 with TRBJ2-3; the match to TRBD2 covers 12 bases. CDR1 and CDR2 (germline): DFQATT, SNEGSKA (reference sequence). After removal of 4 bases from V and 4 bases from J, the junction contained 6 bases not matched to a gene. The CDR3 is made up of 15 amino acids. The CDR3 DNA is TGCAGTGCTATTCGGCTAGCGGGAGGGCCAGATACGCAGTATTTT. Amino acid sequence: CSAIRLAGGPDTQYF.

CDR3 DNA sequence: TGTGCCAGCAGAGGGACTAGCGGGAGGGATGACGAGCAGTACTTC. Its translation is CASRGTSGRDDEQYF. The J gene is TRBJ2-7, the V gene TRBV6-1; 16 nucleotides align to TRBD2. The CDR3 totals 15 residues. Trimming cost V 6 bases and J 5 bases; bases outside gene matches: 4. Germline CDR1 is MNHNS and CDR2 is SASEGT.

This clonotype was found a few times. The chain is built from TRBV5-1 and TRBJ2-2; D is undetermined. This CDR3 contains 14 residues. Germline V gene sequence: CDR1 SGHRS, CDR2 YFSETQ. V dropped 9 bases and J dropped 1 base, with 13 bases sitting between them. DNA for the CDR3: TGCGCCACCTCGTTGGACGGGAACACCGGGGAGCTGTTTTTT. The encoded protein is CATSLDGNTGELFF.

This clonotype was observed a few times. The V gene is TRBV9, the J gene TRBJ2-7; no clear D gene. There are 17 residues in the CDR3. V was pared by 0 bases and J by 6 bases, with 22 bases between. Germline loops: CDR1 SGDLS, CDR2 YYNGEE. CDR3 region: CASSVGAAVTPTGEQYF. CDR3 nucleotides: TGTGCCAGCAGCGTAGGGGCCGCGGTTACCCCTACGGGCGAGCAGTACTTC.

V and J are TRBV28 and TRBJ2-5; D perhaps matches TRBD2 (5 bases). V was shortened by 6 bases and J by 3 bases, with 20 bases between the two germline ends. CDR1 MDHEN and CDR2 SYDVKM come from the germline V gene. CDR3 size: 16 residues. CDR3 residues: CASRAGVGGSEETQYF. DNA of the CDR3: TGTGCCAGCAGAGCTGGGGTCGGCGGGTCAGAAGAGACCCAGTACTTC.

This clonotype was counted only a few times. CDR3 nucleotides: TGTGCCAGCAGCCCAAACGGTTTTATCAATGAGCAGTTCTTC. Translation: CASSPNGFINEQFF. The chain combines TRBV7-3 with TRBJ2-1; D call uncertain. The V end lost 5 bases, the J end lost 6 bases, and 14 bases lay between the germline ends. The CDR3 length is 14 residues. Per germline, CDR1 SGHTA and CDR2 FQGTGA.

This clonotype occurred a few times. The chain recombines TRBV7-8 with TRBJ2-3; weak D call: TRBD2 (5 bases). The germline V gene has CDR1 SGHVS and CDR2 FQNEAQ. V lost 5 bases to trimming and J lost 2 bases, with 20 bases between them. The CDR3 runs 17 residues. This CDR3 is CASSRAGGGSYTDTQYF. In DNA form, the CDR3 reads TGTGCCAGCAGCCGGGCGGGCGGCGGATCTTACACAGATACGCAGTATTTT.

This clonotype occurred a few times. The rearrangement joins TRBV6-2 or TRBV6-3 to TRBJ2-6; no clear D. The ends were cut back, 2 bases at V and 1 base at J, with 18 bases in the middle. Germline assignment: CDR1 MNHEY and CDR2 SVGEGT. CDR3 length: 19 amino acids. The CDR3 region is CASSYHDVFLVSGANVLTF. DNA of the CDR3: TGTGCCAGCAGTTACCACGACGTCTTTTTGGTGTCTGGGGCCAACGTCCTGACTTTC.

This chain links TRBV6-1 with TRBJ1-1; D possibly corresponds to TRBD1 (6 bases). Trimming pared 3 bases from V and 7 bases from J, leaving 24 bases between. This CDR3 is built from 17 residues. CDR1 is MNHNS and CDR2 is SASEGT in the germline V gene. The CDR3 region is CASSEPKGGRRSHEAFF. The CDR3 nucleotides read TGTGCCAGCAGTGAGCCTAAAGGGGGGCGCAGGTCCCATGAAGCTTTCTTT.

This clonotype turned up a few times. The chain joins TRBV6-2 or TRBV6-3 to TRBJ1-5; D gene uncertain. CDR3 length: 14 amino acids. Germline CDR1 is MNHEY and CDR2 is SVGEGT. V lost 4 bases, J lost 4 bases, and 11 bases lay in between. The DNA of the CDR3 is TGTGCCAGCAGTTTCACCATAGGGAATCAGCCCCAGCATTTT. Amino acid sequence: CASSFTIGNQPQHF.

This clonotype has at least ten counts. The gene calls are TRBV5-1 and TRBJ2-5, with TRBD2 matching over 7 bases. V lost 4 bases, J lost 4 bases, and 13 bases stayed unmatched. Germline V lookup: CDR1 SGHRS, CDR2 YFSETQ. The CDR3 sequence is 16 residues long. CDR3 region: CASSPTSNRRGETQYF. The CDR3 region has the DNA TGCGCCAGCAGCCCGACTAGCAACCGCCGGGGAGAGACCCAGTACTTC.

The J gene is TRBJ1-2, the V gene TRBV13; maybe TRBD1 (5 bases). V dropped 7 bases and J dropped 5 bases, with 11 bases sitting between them. CDR1 is PRHDT, CDR2 FYEKMQ, per germline (reference sequence). CDR3 length equals 12 residues. Here the CDR3 reads CASTDTLYGYTF. In nucleotides, the CDR3 is TGTGCCAGCACGGACACGCTTTATGGCTACACCTTC.

The chain employs TRBV9 and TRBJ2-1; tentative D call: TRBD2 (6 bases). Per the germline V gene, CDR1 is SGDLS and CDR2 is YYNGEE. This CDR3 comprises 17 residues. Trimming removed 6 bases from V and 3 bases from J, with 22 bases in between. CDR3 in DNA: TGTGCCAGCAAGACTGACGGCTCGGGACTCGACTACAATGAGCAGTTCTTC. Translation: CASKTDGSGLDYNEQFF.

This clonotype turned up a few times. The chain uses TRBV11-2 and TRBJ1-1; TRBD1 is a possible D gene (5 bases). CDR1 SGHAT and CDR2 FQNNGV come from the germline V gene. Deletions cut 0 bases from V and 8 bases from J, with 13 bases between. CDR3 length: 14 amino acids. CDR3 DNA sequence: TGTGCCAGCAGCTTAGAGGGGCTCCGCGGGGAAGCTTTCTTT. This encodes CASSLEGLRGEAFF.

In its sample, this clonotype was seen many times. The J gene is TRBJ2-7, the V gene TRBV3-1; 7 nucleotides line up with TRBD1. Germline CDR1 LGHDT, CDR2 YNNKEL (reference sequence). J lost 3 bases, V lost 10 bases, and 12 bases had no gene match. The CDR3 runs 14 residues. The CDR3 protein is CATQQGPSFYEQYF. The DNA for the CDR3 is TGTGCCACCCAACAGGGGCCATCATTCTACGAGCAGTACTTC.

The rearrangement links TRBV7-2 to TRBJ2-1; 7 bases are a match to TRBD2. The V gene end was trimmed by 2 bases and the J gene end by 6 bases; junction bases not matched to a gene: 7. CDR3 length: 15 residues. Germline assignment: CDR1 SGHTA and CDR2 FQGNSA. CDR3 residues: CASSLRGRASNEQFF. CDR3 nucleotide sequence: TGTGCCAGCAGCTTAAGAGGGAGGGCCAGCAATGAGCAGTTCTTC. Variable domain in full (rest from reference TRBV7-2 and TRBJ2-1): GAGVSQSPSNKVTEKGKDVELRCDPISGHTALYWYRQSLGQGLEFLIYFQGNSAPDKSGLPSDRFSAERTGGSVSTLTIQRTQQEDSAVYLCASSLRGRASNEQFFGPGTRLTVL.

The chain carries TRBV7-6 and TRBJ2-3, with 8 bases fitting TRBD1. The germline V gene has CDR1 SGHVS and CDR2 FNYEAQ. Trimming cost V 5 bases and J 2 bases; bases outside gene matches: 6. The CDR3 contains 15 residues. Here the CDR3 reads CASSPRQGATDTQYF. The CDR3 DNA reads as TGTGCCAGCAGCCCCCGGCAGGGGGCCACAGATACGCAGTATTTT.

This chain joins TRBV7-2 and TRBJ2-5; a possible D gene is TRBD1 (6 bases). The CDR3 is 15 residues long. Germline V gene data show CDR1 as SGHTA and CDR2 as FQGNSA. With 5 bases removed from V and 5 bases from J, the gap between germline ends came to 18 bases. DNA of the CDR3: TGTGCCAGCAGCCTTACAGGGTGGACGCTGGAGACCCAGTACTTC. Protein product: CASSLTGWTLETQYF.

This clonotype was seen ten or more times. The rearrangement joins TRBV29-1 to TRBJ2-7; possible D gene TRBD1, 6 bases. The CDR3 is made up of 12 amino acids. V was pared by 7 bases and J by 6 bases, with 16 bases between. The V gene's germline CDR1 is SQVTM and CDR2 ANQGSEA. The CDR3 spells CSATSGTSEQYF. The CDR3 region has the DNA TGCAGCGCAACCTCCGGGACATCCGAGCAGTACTTC.

The table lists this clonotype with a few counts. The V and J genes are TRBV5-1 and TRBJ2-3; tentatively, D is TRBD1 or TRBD2 (5 bases each). This CDR3 is 17 amino acids long. The ends were cut back, 4 bases at V and 2 bases at J, with 20 bases in the middle. Germline V gene data show CDR1 as SGHRS and CDR2 as YFSETQ. Here the CDR3 DNA reads TGCGCCAGCAGCAAATCCGGGGCGACGATTTTCACAGATACGCAGTATTTT. Translating gives CASSKSGATIFTDTQYF. Complete variable domain (other parts from reference TRBV5-1 and TRBJ2-3): KAGVTQTPRYLIKTRGQQVTLSCSPISGHRSVSWYQQTPGQGLQFLFEYFSETQRNKGNFPGRFSGRQFSNSRSEMNVSTLELGDSALYLCASSKSGATIFTDTQYFGPGTRLTVL.

This clonotype was picked up a small number of times. The chain joins TRBV7-8 to TRBJ2-6; TRBD1 might be the D (6 bases). Trimming pared 5 bases from V and 0 bases from J, leaving 14 bases between. Germline V gene sequence: CDR1 SGHVS, CDR2 FQNEAQ. The length of the CDR3 is 17 residues. The CDR3 reads CASSAVTGISGANVLTF. CDR3 sequence (DNA): TGTGCCAGCAGCGCCGTTACAGGGATCTCTGGGGCCAACGTCCTGACTTTC.

This clonotype was seen only a few times. The chain is built from TRBV3-1 and TRBJ2-1; TRBD2 is a possible D gene (6 bases). This CDR3 has 16 amino acids. Trimming removed 0 bases from V and 3 bases from J, with 12 bases in between. Per germline, CDR1 LGHDT and CDR2 YNNKEL (reference sequence). Here the CDR3 reads CASSQEGGVRYNEQFF. CDR3 DNA: TGTGCCAGCAGCCAAGAAGGAGGGGTTCGCTACAATGAGCAGTTCTTC.

This chain links TRBV20-1 with TRBJ2-5; 12 bases fit TRBD2. Germline V CDR1 and CDR2: DFQATT, SNEGSKA (reference sequence). Losses at the gene ends were 1 base for V and 5 bases for J; bases not matched to a gene: 2. CDR3 size: 14 residues. This chain's CDR3 is CSARGLAGVETQYF. The CDR3, as DNA: TGCAGTGCTAGAGGACTAGCGGGAGTCGAGACCCAGTACTTC.

The gene calls are TRBV4-3 and TRBJ2-1, with 11 positions matching TRBD2. The V gene's germline CDR1 is LGHNA and CDR2 YSLEER. V shed 3 bases, J shed 3 bases, and the junction held 10 bases outside the gene matches. This CDR3 spans 18 amino acids. CDR3 nucleotide sequence: TGCGCCAGCAGCCATGGATTGACTAGCGGGACCGACTACAATGAGCAGTTCTTC. Translating gives CASSHGLTSGTDYNEQFF.

This clonotype is a singleton in its sample. The chain joins TRBV29-1 to TRBJ1-4; 8 positions agree with TRBD1. The V gene's germline CDR1 is SQVTM and CDR2 ANQGSEA. With 4 bases clipped from V and 8 bases from J, the junction kept 12 bases outside the gene matches. CDR3 length: 15 amino acids. CDR3 loop: CSVGGTGGTWEKLFF. CDR3 DNA: TGCAGCGTTGGGGGCACAGGGGGGACATGGGAAAAACTGTTTTTT.

The rearrangement joins TRBV12-3 or TRBV12-4 to TRBJ1-2, with D possibly matching TRBD1 (5 bases). The CDR3 covers 13 residues. V lost 5 bases to trimming and J lost 7 bases, with 14 bases between them. In DNA form, the CDR3 reads TGTGCCAGCAGTCCTCGGACAATAGGTGGCTACACCTTC. Its translation is CASSPRTIGGYTF.

This clonotype was picked up a small number of times. The J gene is TRBJ1-5, the V gene TRBV20-1; D possibly corresponds to TRBD1 (6 bases). The CDR3 has 13 residues. V lost 4 bases to trimming and J lost 4 bases, with 11 bases between them. From germline, CDR1 is DFQATT and CDR2 SNEGSKA (reference sequence). CDR3 DNA sequence: TGCAGTGCTAAGTCTACAGGGAATCAGCCCCAGCATTTT. Protein product: CSAKSTGNQPQHF.